The 18 T cell receptor beta chains presented below share a single source sample, sequenced in a study of PD-1 blockade in classical Hodgkin lymphoma. TCRdb's table, derived via immunoSEQ multiplex PCR, lists solely in-frame clones and lacks some. The table has under 80,000 clones, over 85% seen once. Documented time point: newly diagnosed, previously untreated cHL patient sample. Material for sequencing was peripheral blood mononuclear cells (PBMCs). Receptors were obtained from a human donor with classical Hodgkin lymphoma.

V is TRBV19 and J is TRBJ1-2; D perhaps matches TRBD1 (6 bases). V was trimmed by 5 bases and J by 2 bases, leaving 15 bases between them. CDR1 is LNHDA, CDR2 SQIVND, per germline (reference sequence). The CDR3 covers 15 residues. CDR3 amino acids: CASSGGLGGNYGYTF. Written as DNA, the CDR3 is TGTGCCAGTAGTGGGGGACTCGGGGGCAACTATGGCTACACCTTC.

This sequence joins TRBV15 and TRBJ2-7; 14 nucleotides align to TRBD2. V dropped 0 bases and J dropped 6; count of bases not matched to a gene: 4. In germline, CDR1 is LNHNV, CDR2 YYDKDF (reference sequence). The CDR3 sequence is 16 residues long. CDR3 loop: CATSRDLGLAGGEQYF. In DNA, the CDR3 is TGTGCCACCAGCAGAGATTTAGGACTAGCGGGAGGCGAGCAGTACTTC.

The chain uses TRBV5-1 and TRBJ1-3; D is undetermined. There are 17 residues in the CDR3. V lost 0 bases and J 0 bases, leaving 13 bases between the germline ends. Germline loops: CDR1 SGHRS, CDR2 YFSETQ. The CDR3 DNA reads as TGCGCCAGCAGCTTGGAAGCGCGTGCGAGCTCTGGAAACACCATATATTTT. Amino acids: CASSLEARASSGNTIYF.

The chain employs TRBV6-5 and TRBJ2-3; D may be TRBD2 (6 bases). Trimming pared 5 bases from V and 15 bases from J, leaving 18 bases between. Germline CDR1 reads MNHEY; CDR2 reads SVGAGI. The CDR3 totals 12 residues. This chain's CDR3 is CASSGPGLRSYF. The CDR3, as DNA: TGTGCCAGCAGTGGCCCGGGACTCCGATCCTATTTT.

This chain joins TRBV7-8 and TRBJ1-5, with a weak D call TRBD1 (5 bases). Trimming pared 5 bases from V and 1 base from J, leaving 12 bases between. The CDR3 is made up of 15 amino acids. CDR1 and CDR2 (germline): SGHVS, FQNEAQ. This CDR3 is CASSSQGVSNQPQHF. As DNA, the CDR3 is TGTGCCAGCAGCAGCCAGGGTGTCAGCAATCAGCCCCAGCATTTT.

Only one count was recorded for this clone. The V and J genes are TRBV19 and TRBJ1-2; the match to TRBD1 covers 7 bases. CDR1 LNHDA and CDR2 SQIVND come from the germline V gene (reference sequence). J was trimmed by 4 bases and V by 1 base; bases with no gene match: 6. The CDR3 is 15 amino acids. The DNA of the CDR3 is TGTGCCAGTAGTATAGGACGGGACAGAATCTATGGCTACACCTTC. Translated: CASSIGRDRIYGYTF.

The chain joins TRBV5-4 to TRBJ2-3, with 7 bases identical to TRBD2. The CDR3 is made up of 16 amino acids. J lost 2 bases, V lost 7 bases, and 13 bases had no gene match. From germline, CDR1 is SGHNT and CDR2 YYREEE (reference sequence). CDR3 nucleotide sequence: TGTGCCAGCGCAGGCGGGGCGCGGGGGTACACAGATACGCAGTATTTT. This encodes CASAGGARGYTDTQYF.

This chain uses TRBV5-1 with TRBJ1-1; unclear D gene. The V and J ends lost 1 base and 1 base respectively, with 5 bases between them. In germline, CDR1 is SGHRS, CDR2 YFSETQ. CDR3 size: 13 residues. The CDR3 DNA reads TGCGCCAGCAGCTTGATCGGGAACACTGAAGCTTTCTTT. Amino acid sequence: CASSLIGNTEAFF.

The table lists this clone with a count of one. The chain has TRBV9 and TRBJ2-7; TRBD1 might be the D (5 bases). V lost 3 bases to trimming and J lost 2 bases, with 9 bases between them. Germline lookup yields CDR1 SGDLS and CDR2 YYNGEE. This CDR3 has 13 amino acids. The CDR3 region is CASSEGIAYEQYF. In DNA form, the CDR3 reads TGTGCCAGCAGCGAGGGGATCGCCTACGAGCAGTACTTC.

V gene TRBV7-3 combines with J gene TRBJ2-7; TRBD1 matches at 9 bases. This CDR3 comprises 15 residues. Unmatched junction bases numbered 5, after V lost 2 bases and J lost 3 bases. The germline gives CDR1 SGHTA, CDR2 FQGTGA. CDR3 DNA: TGTGCCAGCAGCTTAGGCGGGACAGGGTACTACGAGCAGTACTTC. The encoded protein is CASSLGGTGYYEQYF.

V and J are TRBV19 and TRBJ1-1; a weak D match, TRBD1 (5 bases). Germline values: CDR1 LNHDA, CDR2 SQIVND (reference sequence). Trimming took off 2 bases at V and 3 bases at J, with 10 bases between the two ends. The CDR3 contains 14 residues. CDR3 nucleotide sequence: TGTGCCAGTAGTATATCTGGGGGGGACACTGAAGCTTTCTTT. Residues: CASSISGGDTEAFF.

The V and J genes are TRBV7-2 and TRBJ1-5; D might be TRBD1 (5 bases). The CDR3 loop spans 14 amino acids. The germline CDR1 and CDR2 sequences are SGHTA and FQGNSA. V was trimmed by 5 bases and J by 11 bases, leaving 19 bases between them. The CDR3 DNA sequence: TGTGCCAGCAGCCCTACCGGGACCGACCTCGCCCAGCATTTT. This sequence encodes CASSPTGTDLAQHF.

The V and J genes are TRBV7-2 and TRBJ1-2; D not resolved. The CDR3 is 14 residues long. Germline CDR1 is SGHTA and CDR2 is FQGNSA. The V gene lost 5 bases and the J gene lost 5 bases, with 15 bases spanning the gap. This chain's CDR3 is CASSGSWTAYGYTF. The CDR3 bases are TGTGCCAGCAGCGGGAGTTGGACTGCATATGGCTACACCTTC.

This chain connects TRBV28 to TRBJ2-7; possibly TRBD1 for D (7 bases). V gave up 7 bases and J gave up 2 bases, with 18 bases separating them. CDR3 size: 15 residues. In germline, CDR1 is MDHEN, CDR2 SYDVKM. This CDR3 is CASTMGGTVTYEQYF. The CDR3, as DNA: TGTGCCAGCACTATGGGCGGGACAGTCACCTACGAGCAGTACTTC. Complete variable domain (other parts from reference TRBV28 and TRBJ2-7): DVKVTQSSRYLVKRTGEKVFLECVQDMDHENMFWYRQDPGLGLRLIYFSYDVKMKEKGDIPEGYSVSREKKERFSLILESASTNQTSMYLCASTMGGTVTYEQYFGPGTRLTVT.

The chain combines TRBV15 with TRBJ2-7; D call uncertain. CDR1 is LNHNV and CDR2 is YYDKDF in the germline V gene (reference sequence). The CDR3 is 17 residues long. Trimming shortened V by 1 base and J by 2 bases, and 18 bases separated the two germline ends. CDR3 in amino acids: CATSRGQLLNPPYEQYF. The CDR3 region has the DNA TGTGCCACCAGCAGAGGTCAACTCCTTAATCCTCCCTACGAGCAGTACTTC.

In this sample, this clone turned up once. V is TRBV25-1 and J is TRBJ2-2; 9 bases are shared with TRBD1. After removal of 5 bases from V and 5 bases from J, the junction contained 3 bases not matched to a gene. The germline V gene has CDR1 MGHDK and CDR2 SYGVNS. The CDR3 is 14 residues long. This CDR3 is CASSRTGATGELFF. CDR3 DNA sequence: TGTGCCAGCAGTCGGACAGGGGCAACCGGGGAGCTGTTTTTT.

The chain recombines TRBV5-1 with TRBJ1-5; 7 bases are a match to TRBD1. This CDR3 is 14 amino acids long. V was pared by 4 bases and J by 2 bases, with 3 bases of the junction left unmatched. Germline lookup yields CDR1 SGHRS and CDR2 YFSETQ. CDR3 amino acids: CASSTGQGNQPQHF. The DNA for the CDR3 is TGCGCCAGCAGCACCGGACAGGGCAATCAGCCCCAGCATTTT.

The chain couples TRBV7-6 to TRBJ2-4; D not certain. Trimming pared 5 bases from V and 9 bases from J, leaving 20 bases between. Germline V gives CDR1 SGHVS, CDR2 FNYEAQ. The CDR3 totals 15 residues. CDR3: CASSPAVISSGIQYF. CDR3 in DNA: TGTGCCAGCAGCCCCGCAGTTATAAGTTCCGGCATTCAGTACTTC.